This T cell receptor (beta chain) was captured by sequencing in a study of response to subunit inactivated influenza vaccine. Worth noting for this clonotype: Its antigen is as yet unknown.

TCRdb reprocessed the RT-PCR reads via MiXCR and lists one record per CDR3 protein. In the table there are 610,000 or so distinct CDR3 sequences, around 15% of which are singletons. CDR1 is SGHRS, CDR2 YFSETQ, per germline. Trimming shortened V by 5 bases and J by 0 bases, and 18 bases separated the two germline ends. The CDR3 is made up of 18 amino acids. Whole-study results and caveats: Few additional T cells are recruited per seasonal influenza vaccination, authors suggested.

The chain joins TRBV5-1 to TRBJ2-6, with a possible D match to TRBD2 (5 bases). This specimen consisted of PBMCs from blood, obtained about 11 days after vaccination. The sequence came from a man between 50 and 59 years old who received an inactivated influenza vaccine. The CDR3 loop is CASRSRAERNSGANVLTF. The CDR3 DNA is TGCGCCAGCAGATCCAGAGCGGAAAGAAACTCTGGGGCCAACGTCCTGACTTTC.